These 12 T cell receptor beta chains were all obtained from the same sample, sequenced in a study of cytomegalovirus exposure and HLA in healthy donors. The PCR ran on 60 Vbeta and 13 Jbeta primers. Measured with immunoSEQ multiplex PCR; TCRdb has only the in-frame clones, and not every one. The sample has over 90,000 clones, 55% to 80% seen once; the top ten hold about 4.3%. The sample taken for sequencing was PBMCs. The receptor source for this set is a human donor in good health.

The chain has TRBV2 and TRBJ1-6; TRBD1 matches at 8 bases. The germline V gene has CDR1 SNHLY and CDR2 FYNNEI. Trimming at V came to 7 bases and at J to 6 bases, leaving 8 bases not matched to a gene. The CDR3 is 15 amino acids. The CDR3 DNA reads as TGTGCCAGCAAAAGAACAGGGGGACTTAATTCACCCCTCCACTTT. Translated: CASKRTGGLNSPLHF.

J is TRBJ2-2 and V is TRBV27; 11 bases line up with TRBD2. The V gene's germline CDR1 is MNHEY and CDR2 SMNVEV (reference sequence). The trim removed 6 bases at V and 2 bases at J, leaving 5 bases unmatched. The CDR3 is made up of 16 amino acids. Here the CDR3 DNA reads TGTGCCAGCAGATCTAGCGGGAGGACAAACACCGGGGAGCTGTTTTTT. Its protein product is CASRSSGRTNTGELFF.

A few counts support this clone. The rearrangement joins TRBV28 to TRBJ2-7; possible D gene TRBD2, 6 bases. CDR1 and CDR2 (germline): MDHEN, SYDVKM. The V gene lost 9 bases and the J gene lost 2 bases, with 14 bases spanning the gap. The CDR3 runs to 13 residues. The CDR3 loop is CASRGTATYEQYF. The CDR3 region has the DNA TGTGCCAGTAGAGGGACTGCAACCTACGAGCAGTACTTC.

DNA for the CDR3: TGCGCCAGCAGCCAAGCCGGGACTAGCGGGTACAATGAGCAGTTCTTC. It is translated as CASSQAGTSGYNEQFF. This rearrangement joins TRBV4-1 to TRBJ2-1; 12 positions match TRBD2. The CDR3 is 16 amino acids. The V gene's germline CDR1 is MGHRA and CDR2 YSYEKL. V shed 1 base and J 4 bases; nucleotides not matched to a gene: 2.

V and J are TRBV29-1 and TRBJ2-5, with D uncertain. Germline CDR1 SQVTM, CDR2 ANQGSEA. This CDR3 comprises 10 residues. V dropped 4 bases and J dropped 5 bases, with 5 bases sitting between them. The CDR3 here is CSVGLETQYF. The CDR3 region has the DNA TGCAGCGTTGGTCTGGAGACCCAGTACTTC.

This chain joins TRBV28 and TRBJ1-1; possible D gene TRBD1, 5 bases. Germline V gives CDR1 MDHEN, CDR2 SYDVKM. CDR3 length: 14 amino acids. The germline V and J ends were trimmed by 2 bases and 12 bases, with 19 bases remaining between them. CDR3 region: CASSLIWGRGETFF. The CDR3 DNA sequence: TGTGCCAGCAGTTTAATATGGGGCCGAGGAGAAACTTTCTTT.

J is TRBJ1-1 and V is TRBV30; 9 nucleotides match TRBD1. The germline V gene has CDR1 GTSNPN and CDR2 SVGIG (reference sequence). This CDR3 comprises 13 residues. Unmatched junction bases numbered 6, after V lost 5 bases and J lost 5 bases. CDR3 in amino acids: CAWGGQGRTEAFF. CDR3 nucleotides: TGTGCCTGGGGGGGACAGGGCAGGACTGAAGCTTTCTTT. The full variable domain, completed using reference TRBV30 and TRBJ1-1, is SQTIHQWPATLVQPVGSPLSLECTVEGTSNPNLYWYRQAAGRGLQLLFYSVGIGQISSEVPQNLSASRPQDRQFILSSKKLLLSDSGFYLCAWGGQGRTEAFFGQGTRLTVV.

This clone was seen a few times. The CDR3 sequence: CASSQSISRESKGADGYTF. The CDR3 DNA follows: TGCGCCAGCAGTCAATCGATAAGCAGGGAGTCAAAGGGGGCAGATGGCTACACCTTC. The V call is TRBV23-1, the J call TRBJ1-2, with 7 nucleotides matching TRBD1. TRBV23-1 is assigned to the ORF class and has an uncertain function. J lost 6 bases, V lost 0 bases, and 19 bases had no gene match. The CDR3 covers 19 residues.

To note about this clone: A read error may account for a junction end that differs from germline. The chain employs TRBV7-9 and TRBJ2-7; no reliable D call. CDR3 length equals 12 residues. From germline, CDR1 is SEHNR and CDR2 FQNEAQ (reference sequence). The CDR3 is CSSSLTDYEQYF. CDR3 coding DNA: TGTTCCAGCAGCTTAACTGATTACGAGCAGTACTTC.

The chain carries TRBV5-4 and TRBJ2-5; 7 bases are a match to TRBD2. The CDR3 has 14 amino acids. CDR1 and CDR2 from the germline V gene are SGHNT and YYREEE (reference sequence). The ends lost 4 bases at V and 2 bases at J; junction bases unmatched: 5. The CDR3 reads CASSHGTKQETQYF. The CDR3 DNA reads as TGTGCCAGCAGCCACGGGACTAAACAAGAGACCCAGTACTTC. The full variable domain, its missing parts supplied by reference TRBV5-4 and TRBJ2-5, is ETGVTQSPTHLIKTRGQQVTLRCSSQSGHNTVSWYQQALGQGPQFIFQYYREEENGRGNFPPRFSGLQFPNYSSELNVNALELDDSALYLCASSHGTKQETQYFGPGTRLLVL.

This clone has just one count. The chain is built from TRBV5-1 and TRBJ1-2, with unresolved D. The V gene lost 4 bases and the J gene lost 5 bases, with 18 bases spanning the gap. Germline CDR1 is SGHRS and CDR2 is YFSETQ. The CDR3 spans 15 residues. CDR3 in DNA: TGCGCCAGCAGCGCCCGAGTTGGGCAGAGTTATGGCTACACCTTC. It translates to CASSARVGQSYGYTF.

V usage is TRBV14 and J usage is TRBJ2-7; D perhaps matches TRBD2 (5 bases). Germline lookup yields CDR1 SGHDN and CDR2 FVKESK. The CDR3 is 16 residues long. V was shortened by 4 bases and J by 2 bases, with 18 bases between the two germline ends. The CDR3 coding sequence is TGTGCCAGCAGCCGAGAGGGAACTAGAAAAACCTACGAGCAGTACTTC. This codes for CASSREGTRKTYEQYF.